One sample yielded the 21 T cell receptor beta chains listed below, sequenced in a study of T cell responses to AZD1222 COVID-19 vaccine. The repertoire was sequenced with immunoSEQ multiplex PCR; TCRdb's copy has only in-frame clones and lacks some. Here the sample spans some 140,000 clones, under 95% being singletons. Sequencing was performed on peripheral blood, taken on day 0 of AZD1222 vaccination. These receptor sequences come from an adult in good health.

V usage is TRBV7-2 and J usage is TRBJ1-3; tentative D call: TRBD1 (5 bases). This CDR3 region has 12 residues. V was trimmed by 6 bases and J by 8 bases, leaving 11 bases between them. Germline CDR1 SGHTA, CDR2 FQGNSA. DNA of the CDR3: TGTGCCAGCAGAGGGGCCGTGCACACCATATATTTT. The encoded protein is CASRGAVHTIYF.

The V and J genes are TRBV7-9 and TRBJ1-2; D remains ambiguous. There are 15 residues in the CDR3. V shed 6 bases and J shed 5 bases, with 19 bases lying between them. CDR1 SEHNR and CDR2 FQNEAQ come from the germline V gene (reference sequence). CDR3 region: CASSPMKGGAYGYTF. The CDR3 bases are TGTGCCAGCAGTCCGATGAAGGGAGGAGCTTATGGCTACACCTTC.

The table lists this clone with a count of one. This chain joins TRBV5-1 and TRBJ2-1; 7 bases fit TRBD2. Germline V lookup: CDR1 SGHRS, CDR2 YFSETQ. V lost 0 bases, J lost 6 bases, and 6 bases stayed unmatched. This CDR3 has 15 residues. The CDR3 loop reads CASSLAAGEFNEQFF. CDR3 coding DNA: TGCGCCAGCAGCTTGGCGGCGGGAGAATTCAATGAGCAGTTCTTC. The whole variable domain, filled in from reference TRBV5-1 and TRBJ2-1, reads KAGVTQTPRYLIKTRGQQVTLSCSPISGHRSVSWYQQTPGQGLQFLFEYFSETQRNKGNFPGRFSGRQFSNSRSEMNVSTLELGDSALYLCASSLAAGEFNEQFFGPGTRLTVL.

The J gene is TRBJ2-5, the V gene TRBV5-5; tentatively, D is TRBD2 (5 bases). This CDR3 spans 15 amino acids. CDR1 is SGHKS and CDR2 is YYEKEE in the germline V gene (reference sequence). The germline V and J ends were trimmed by 9 bases and 4 bases, with 22 bases remaining between them. The CDR3 reads CATQLDPLGLETQYF. CDR3 bases: TGTGCCACCCAGCTGGATCCCCTAGGACTAGAGACCCAGTACTTC.

The chain combines TRBV7-8 with TRBJ2-2; 9 bases are shared with TRBD2. J gave up 5 bases and V 0 bases, and 10 bases lay outside the gene matches. The CDR3 is 18 amino acids. The germline CDR1 and CDR2 sequences are SGHVS and FQNEAQ. CDR3 in amino acids: CASSLAGSGRGLTGELFF. In DNA form, the CDR3 reads TGTGCCAGCAGCTTAGCTGGTAGCGGGAGAGGTTTAACCGGGGAGCTGTTTTTT.

The V and J genes are TRBV5-1 and TRBJ2-3, with no clear D. The CDR3 is 13 residues long. With 3 bases removed from V and 4 bases from J, the gap between germline ends came to 9 bases. CDR1 SGHRS and CDR2 YFSETQ come from the germline V gene. The CDR3, as DNA: TGCGCCAGCAGCTCGCAGCCCCCAGATACGCAGTATTTT. Its translation is CASSSQPPDTQYF.

The chain couples TRBV11-2 to TRBJ1-1, with TRBD1 identical over 7 bases. Trimming cost V 1 base and J 5 bases; bases outside gene matches: 10. Germline lookup yields CDR1 SGHAT and CDR2 FQNNGV. There are 16 residues in the CDR3. The CDR3 nucleotides are TGTGCCAGCAGCTTAGTTCTCGGGACAGAGAGTACTGAAGCTTTCTTT. This codes for CASSLVLGTESTEAFF.

V is TRBV28 and J is TRBJ2-3; no definite D call. CDR1 is MDHEN and CDR2 is SYDVKM in the germline V gene. Trimming cost V 1 base and J 4 bases, with 15 bases left between them. The CDR3 runs 16 residues. The CDR3 loop reads CASSLFLPNNPDTQYF. Here the CDR3 DNA reads TGTGCCAGCAGTTTATTTCTACCGAACAATCCAGATACGCAGTATTTT.

The chain uses TRBV12-5 and TRBJ2-7; D ambiguous. Germline V gene lookup returns CDR1 LGHNT and CDR2 FRNRAP. The CDR3 extends over 12 amino acids. V lost 7 bases to trimming and J lost 0 bases, with 7 bases between them. Here the CDR3 DNA reads TGTGCTAGTGCGACAATCTCCTACGAGCAGTACTTC. Translating it yields CASATISYEQYF.

The chain's CDR3 is CAISEGNGYTF. CDR3 bases: TGTGCCATCAGTGAGGGAAATGGCTACACCTTC. The chain is built from TRBV10-3 and TRBJ1-2; unclear D gene. V dropped 2 bases and J dropped 6 bases, with 4 bases sitting between them. The CDR3 totals 11 residues. Germline CDR1 ENHRY, CDR2 SYGVKD.

V and J are TRBV27 and TRBJ1-4, with TRBD1 as a possible D gene (5 bases). Germline V gene data show CDR1 as MNHEY and CDR2 as SMNVEV (reference sequence). V lost 2 bases, J lost 8 bases, and 9 bases lay in between. This CDR3 spans 13 amino acids. The CDR3 sequence is CASSLGAMEKLFF. DNA of the CDR3: TGTGCCAGCAGTTTAGGGGCCATGGAAAAACTGTTTTTT.

This clone was picked up a small number of times. The gene calls are TRBV4-1 and TRBJ1-3; D is unclear. V was clipped by 1 base and J by 4 bases, with 14 bases between them. The germline V gene has CDR1 MGHRA and CDR2 YSYEKL. This CDR3 has 16 amino acids. The CDR3 DNA sequence: TGCGCCAGCAGCCAAGTCCCAGGCCTCGAGGGAAACACCATATATTTT. Translated: CASSQVPGLEGNTIYF.

The V call is TRBV2, the J call TRBJ1-1; possibly TRBD1 for D (5 bases). From germline, CDR1 is SNHLY and CDR2 FYNNEI. There are 13 residues in the CDR3. The ends were cut back, 7 bases at V and 2 bases at J, with 11 bases in the middle. In nucleotides, the CDR3 is TGTGCCAGCACCATGTGGGGCAACACTGAAGCTTTCTTT. It codes for CASTMWGNTEAFF. The whole variable domain, filled in from reference TRBV2 and TRBJ1-1, reads EPEVTQTPSHQVTQMGQEVILRCVPISNHLYFYWYRQILGQKVEFLVSFYNNEISEKSEIFDDQFSVERPDGSNFTLKIRSTKLEDSAMYFCASTMWGNTEAFFGQGTRLTVV.

The chain links TRBV27 to TRBJ2-2; maybe TRBD1 (5 bases). Trimming removed 5 bases at V and 1 base at J, with 8 bases between. Germline CDR1 and CDR2: MNHEY and SMNVEV (reference sequence). The CDR3 is 14 amino acids. CDR3 residues: CASSDSMNTGELFF. CDR3 in DNA: TGTGCCAGCAGTGACAGTATGAACACCGGGGAGCTGTTTTTT.

The chain employs TRBV27 and TRBJ2-5, with 7 bases fitting TRBD2. Germline V gene sequence: CDR1 MNHEY, CDR2 SMNVEV (reference sequence). The CDR3 sequence is 15 residues long. V lost 2 bases, J lost 7 bases, and 10 bases stayed unmatched. CDR3 sequence: CASSLLATGGGTQYF. In nucleotides, the CDR3 is TGTGCCAGCAGTTTACTAGCAACGGGGGGAGGGACCCAGTACTTC.

V gene TRBV2 combines with J gene TRBJ2-5; D tentatively reads TRBD1 or TRBD2 (5 bases each). The CDR3 contains 13 residues. Trimming took 3 bases from V and 5 from J, leaving 10 bases between them. Germline CDR1 is SNHLY and CDR2 is FYNNEI. Written as DNA, the CDR3 is TGTGCCAGCAGTGAGGGAGAGGGGGAGACCCAGTACTTC. Encoded protein: CASSEGEGETQYF.

The chain carries TRBV4-1 and TRBJ1-5; tentatively, D is TRBD1 (5 bases). Germline CDR1 reads MGHRA; CDR2 reads YSYEKL. V dropped 4 bases and J dropped 5 bases, with 18 bases sitting between them. CDR3 length: 16 amino acids. The CDR3 region is CASSPPMGERDQPQHF. The CDR3 nucleotides are TGCGCCAGCAGCCCCCCTATGGGGGAAAGGGATCAGCCCCAGCATTTT.

This sequence joins TRBV7-2 and TRBJ1-5; TRBD1 aligns across 7 bases. J was trimmed by 4 bases and V by 3 bases; bases with no gene match: 3. Germline V gene lookup returns CDR1 SGHTA and CDR2 FQGNSA. The CDR3 is 14 amino acids. The CDR3 spells CASSFRDRNQPQHF. The CDR3 coding sequence is TGTGCCAGCAGCTTTCGGGACAGAAATCAGCCCCAGCATTTT.

The chain joins TRBV10-3 to TRBJ2-7, with D perhaps matching TRBD1 (6 bases). There are 12 residues in the CDR3. Germline CDR1 reads ENHRY; CDR2 reads SYGVKD. The ends were cut back, 6 bases at V and 1 base at J, with 7 bases in the middle. In DNA, the CDR3 is TGTGCCATCAGGAGGGGGTCCTACGAGCAGTACTTC. Amino acids: CAIRRGSYEQYF.

CDR3 sequence: CASSETGTSGNNEQFF. CDR3 DNA: TGTGCCAGCAGCGAGACCGGGACTAGCGGGAACAATGAGCAGTTCTTC. This chain joins TRBV7-3 and TRBJ2-1; 13 bases match TRBD2. The CDR3 runs 16 residues. The ends lost 5 bases at V and 5 bases at J; junction bases unmatched: 6. Germline CDR1 SGHTA, CDR2 FQGTGA.

V usage is TRBV6-5 and J usage is TRBJ2-1, with D perhaps TRBD2 (6 bases). The ends were cut back, 2 bases at V and 6 bases at J, with 11 bases in the middle. This CDR3 is 14 amino acids long. Germline loops: CDR1 MNHEY, CDR2 SVGAGI. The CDR3 DNA reads TGTGCCAGCAGTTACGGTAGGGGAGGCAATGAGCAGTTCTTC. Amino acids: CASSYGRGGNEQFF.